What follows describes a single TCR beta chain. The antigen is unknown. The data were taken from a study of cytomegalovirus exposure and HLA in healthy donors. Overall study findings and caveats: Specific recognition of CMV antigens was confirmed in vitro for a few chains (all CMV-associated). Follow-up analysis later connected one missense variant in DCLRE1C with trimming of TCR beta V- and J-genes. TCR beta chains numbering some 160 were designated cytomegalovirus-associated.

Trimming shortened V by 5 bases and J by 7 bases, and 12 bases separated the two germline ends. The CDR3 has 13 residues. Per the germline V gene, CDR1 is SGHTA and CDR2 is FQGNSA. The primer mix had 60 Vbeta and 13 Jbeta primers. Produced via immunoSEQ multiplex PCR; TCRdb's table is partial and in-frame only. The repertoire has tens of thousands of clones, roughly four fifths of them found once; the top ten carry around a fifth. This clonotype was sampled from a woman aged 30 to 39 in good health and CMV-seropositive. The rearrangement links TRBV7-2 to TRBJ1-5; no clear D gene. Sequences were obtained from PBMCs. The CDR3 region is CASSRQAGQPQHF. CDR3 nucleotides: TGTGCCAGCAGCCGCCAGGCAGGCCAGCCCCAGCATTTT.